Below, one TCR beta chain is given with its context. Clones were read by immunoSEQ multiplex PCR, and TCRdb kept only the in-frame ones, dropping some. The sample holds around 100,000 clones; about 92% are singletons and the top ten take approximately 2%. The CDR3 extends over 15 amino acids. Germline CDR1 LNHNV, CDR2 YYDKDF (reference sequence). Trimming removed 5 bases from V and 3 bases from J, with 13 bases in between. The data were obtained in a study of T cell changes during pregnancy in multiple sclerosis. Sample: peripheral blood, taken after pregnancy. This chain uses TRBV15 with TRBJ1-4; no definite D call. The receptor was derived from a female donor with multiple sclerosis, enrolled in a pregnancy study. CDR3 nucleotide sequence: TGTGCCACCAGCCTTCGGGATGAGGCTAATGAAAAACTGTTTTTT. Translating gives CATSLRDEANEKLFF. Complete variable domain (other parts from reference TRBV15 and TRBJ1-4): DAMVIQNPRYQVTQFGKPVTLSCSQTLNHNVMYWYQQKSSQAPKLLFHYYDKDFNNEADTPDNFQSRRPNTSFCFLDIRSPGLGDTAMYLCATSLRDEANEKLFFGSGTQLSVL.